Listed below are T cell receptor beta chains from one sample, sequenced in a study of identical twins. Each CDR3 protein gets one entry after TCRdb re-called the 5' RACE reads with MiXCR. The sample comprises about 470,000 distinct CDR3 sequences, roughly a quarter of which are singletons, and 2.9% rests with the top ten. This same sample was also taken into another study, of T cells expressing NK-cell markers.

Sequencing used CD4+ T cells sorted from blood. The receptors shown here come from a woman between 18 and 29 years old in good health. CDR3s include the opening cysteine and the closing phenylalanine or tryptophan. D genes are given only for firm matches. Clone size is stated in some rows and not others, as once, few, many or a class when expanded.

V	size	D	J	CDR3	DNA
TRBV20-1	few	.	TRBJ1-3	CSALRRISGNTIYF	TGCAGTGCCCTTAGACGGATCTCTGGAAACACCATATATTTT
TRBV6-1	.	TRBD1	TRBJ1-2	CASRGTGDYGYTF	TGTGCCAGCAGAGGGACAGGGGACTATGGCTACACCTTC
TRBV14	few	TRBD2	TRBJ2-1	CASSQEGLAGAYYNEQFF	TGTGCCAGCAGCCAAGAAGGTCTAGCGGGAGCATACTACAATGAGCAGTTCTTC
TRBV9	few	.	TRBJ2-1	CASSVALTGIDNEQFF	TGTGCCAGCAGCGTAGCCCTAACAGGAATCGACAATGAGCAGTTCTTC
TRBV28	.	.	TRBJ1-1	CASLGLNTEAFF	TGTGCCAGCTTGGGCCTGAACACTGAAGCTTTCTTT
TRBV25-1	.	.	TRBJ1-2	CPYPGGYTF	TGTCCCTACCCTGGCGGCTACACCTTC
TRBV20-1	.	.	TRBJ2-7	CSANQQGPYEQYF	TGCAGCGCTAACCAACAGGGCCCCTACGAGCAGTACTTC
TRBV7-2	few	.	TRBJ1-5	CASSLKGYSNQPQHF	TGTGCCAGCAGCTTAAAAGGTTATAGCAATCAGCCCCAGCATTTT
TRBV5-1	few	TRBD2	TRBJ2-7	CASSFMTGTSRRSGYEQYF	TGCGCCAGCAGCTTCATGACCGGGACTAGCAGGAGGTCTGGTTACGAGCAGTACTTC
TRBV12-3/TRBV12-4	few	.	TRBJ2-7	CASGDSGTYEQYF	TGTGCCAGCGGTGATAGCGGTACCTACGAGCAGTACTTC
TRBV7-2	.	.	TRBJ2-3	CASSFGLTDTQYF	TGTGCCAGCAGCTTTGGCCTCACAGATACGCAGTATTTT
TRBV5-1	few	TRBD2	TRBJ2-1	CASSLPLAGGRDEQFF	TGCGCCAGCAGCTTGCCCCTAGCGGGGGGGCGAGATGAGCAGTTCTTC
TRBV12-3/TRBV12-4	.	TRBD1	TRBJ2-5	CASSQRGTGLYF	TGTGCCAGCTCTCAAAGGGGGACAGGGTTGTACTTC
TRBV11-2	few	.	TRBJ2-1	CASSGGHRGEQFF	TGTGCCAGCAGCGGGGGACATCGGGGAGAGCAGTTCTTC
TRBV9	.	TRBD1	TRBJ2-5	CASSTGQGLLQETQYF	TGTGCCAGCAGCACGGGACAGGGACTTCTACAAGAGACCCAGTACTTC
TRBV5-1	.	TRBD2	TRBJ2-1	CASSPRGASYNEQFF	TGCGCCAGCAGCCCGCGGGGGGCATCGTACAATGAGCAGTTCTTC
TRBV20-1	few	.	TRBJ2-1	CSAMRIATYNEQFF	TGCAGTGCTATGAGAATAGCCACCTACAATGAGCAGTTCTTC
TRBV25-1	.	.	TRBJ1-1	CASSEDGAAFF	TGTGCCAGCAGTGAGGACGGAGCTGCTTTCTTT
TRBV12-3/TRBV12-4	many	.	TRBJ1-1	CASAGPYTEAFF	TGTGCCAGCGCGGGGCCATACACTGAAGCTTTCTTT
TRBV5-1	.	.	TRBJ1-2	CASSFQGVREYGYTF	TGCGCCAGCAGCTTCCAAGGGGTGAGGGAGTATGGCTACACCTTC
TRBV6-2/TRBV6-3	few	.	TRBJ2-7	CASSRNSELHEQYF	TGTGCCAGCAGCCGCAATTCGGAACTCCACGAGCAGTACTTC
TRBV14	.	.	TRBJ2-7	CASSRTIGHEQYF	TGTGCCAGCAGCCGGACGATCGGCCACGAGCAGTACTTC
TRBV2	.	.	TRBJ2-2	CASSALGGELFF	TGTGCCAGCAGTGCGCTGGGTGGGGAGCTGTTTTTT
TRBV7-8	few	TRBD2	TRBJ2-1	CASSSSLLADNEQFF	TGTGCCAGCAGCTCCAGTCTTCTAGCGGACAATGAGCAGTTCTTC
TRBV20-1	few	TRBD1	TRBJ1-4	CSARWTGQGEKLFF	TGCAGTGCTCGGTGGACAGGGCAAGGTGAAAAACTGTTTTTT
TRBV18	few	.	TRBJ2-5	CASSPGGRQETQYF	TGTGCCAGCTCACCAGGAGGCAGGCAAGAGACCCAGTACTTC
TRBV20-1	few	.	TRBJ1-5	CSAVPGGSNQPQHF	TGCAGTGCTGTACCCGGGGGGAGCAATCAGCCCCAGCATTTT
TRBV5-1	few	.	TRBJ1-1	CASSFHSDPMNTEAFF	TGCGCCAGCAGCTTTCACAGCGACCCCATGAACACTGAAGCTTTCTTT
TRBV4-3	.	.	TRBJ2-3	CASSQDGPAYTDTQYF	TGCGCCAGCAGCCAAGATGGCCCGGCCTACACAGATACGCAGTATTTT
TRBV5-1	.	.	TRBJ1-2	CASSLSDTFGYTF	TGCGCCAGCAGCTTAAGCGACACTTTTGGCTACACCTTC
TRBV7-9	.	.	TRBJ1-5	CASSLEAENQPQHF	TGTGCCAGCAGCTTAGAGGCGGAGAATCAGCCCCAGCATTTT
TRBV19	few	TRBD2	TRBJ2-7	CASSSSGESSYEQYF	TGTGCCAGTAGTTCTAGCGGGGAGAGCTCCTACGAGCAGTACTTC
TRBV13	.	.	TRBJ2-3	CASSLGHRPTDTQYF	TGTGCCAGCAGCTTAGGTCACAGACCCACAGATACGCAGTATTTT
TRBV10-1	few	TRBD1	TRBJ2-2	CASSESNRGTGELFF	TGCGCCAGCAGTGAGTCGAACAGGGGCACCGGGGAGCTGTTTTTT
TRBV20-1	.	.	TRBJ1-1	CSARHMGAHTEAFF	TGCAGTGCTAGACACATGGGGGCCCACACTGAAGCTTTCTTT
TRBV12-3/TRBV12-4	few	TRBD1	TRBJ2-7	CASSYRGTYEQYF	TGTGCCAGCAGCTACAGGGGCACCTACGAGCAGTACTTC
TRBV7-6	.	.	TRBJ2-2	CASSLRSRRGELFF	TGTGCCAGCAGCTTAAGATCGCGGCGCGGGGAGCTGTTTTTT
TRBV30	.	.	TRBJ2-2	CAWSVIVTGELFF	TGTGCCTGGAGTGTAATCGTCACCGGGGAGCTGTTTTTT
TRBV20-1	.	TRBD2	TRBJ2-7	CSARDHGGSDEQYF	TGCAGTGCTAGAGATCATGGCGGGAGTGACGAGCAGTACTTC
TRBV30	few	TRBD2	TRBJ2-7	CAWSVGLAGAAQYF	TGTGCCTGGAGTGTAGGGCTAGCGGGAGCAGCGCAGTACTTC
TRBV5-1	.	.	TRBJ2-3	CASSLPRSSTDTQYF	TGCGCCAGCAGCTTGCCTCGGAGTAGCACAGATACGCAGTATTTT
TRBV20-1	.	TRBD1	TRBJ1-1	CSARVAGTGNTEAFF	TGCAGTGCTAGAGTAGCCGGGACAGGGAACACTGAAGCTTTCTTT
TRBV5-5	.	TRBD1	TRBJ2-3	CASSSAGTGNTDTQYF	TGTGCCAGCAGCTCCGCCGGGACAGGGAACACAGATACGCAGTATTTT
TRBV20-1	.	.	TRBJ2-1	CSASPGRRVQFF	TGCAGTGCTAGCCCCGGAAGGAGGGTGCAGTTCTTC
TRBV4-3	.	TRBD2	TRBJ2-7	CASSQETGLALGEQYF	TGCGCCAGCAGCCAAGAGACGGGACTAGCATTGGGCGAGCAGTACTTC
TRBV6-2/TRBV6-3	few	.	TRBJ2-2	CASSPRGRNTGELFF	TGTGCCAGCAGCCCCAGGGGTAGGAACACCGGGGAGCTGTTTTTT
TRBV7-2	.	.	TRBJ2-1	CASSPGLSRTNNEQFF	TGTGCCAGCAGCCCCGGGCTCTCGCGGACCAACAATGAGCAGTTCTTC
TRBV6-5	.	.	TRBJ1-1	CASSFIRASGTTEAFF	TGTGCCAGCAGTTTTATTAGGGCATCTGGTACCACTGAAGCTTTCTTT
TRBV6-6	few	.	TRBJ1-1	CASSPEGFTEAFF	TGTGCCAGCTCACCCGAGGGGTTCACTGAAGCTTTCTTT
TRBV7-8	few	.	TRBJ2-5	CASSLGPSGETQYF	TGTGCCAGCAGCTTAGGCCCTTCGGGAGAGACCCAGTACTTC
TRBV20-1	few	TRBD2	TRBJ2-1	CSARPPEREGQFF	TGCAGTGCTAGACCCCCAGAGCGGGAGGGCCAGTTCTTC
TRBV7-9	few	TRBD1	TRBJ2-2	CASSLYRGAGTGELFF	TGTGCCAGCAGCCTATACAGGGGTGCGGGCACCGGGGAGCTGTTTTTT
TRBV5-1	.	.	TRBJ2-1	CATTSGPHSYNEQFF	TGCGCCACCACGAGCGGGCCCCACTCCTACAATGAGCAGTTCTTC
TRBV12-3/TRBV12-4	few	.	TRBJ2-2	CASSLPNRGLKGGELFF	TGTGCCAGCAGTTTACCCAACAGGGGACTAAAGGGCGGGGAGCTGTTTTTT
TRBV7-2	.	.	TRBJ1-2	CASSSRQRHNYGYTF	TGTGCCAGCAGCTCCCGACAGAGACATAACTATGGCTACACCTTC
TRBV2	few	TRBD1	TRBJ2-4	CASSEGTGNIQYF	TGTGCCAGCAGTGAAGGGACAGGAAACATTCAGTACTTC
TRBV6-1	.	TRBD1	TRBJ2-2	CASSRPGTGVPGELFF	TGTGCCAGCAGTCGGCCGGGGACAGGGGTCCCCGGGGAGCTGTTTTTT
TRBV12-5	.	.	TRBJ2-5	CASGLMSRKTQYF	TGTGCTAGTGGTTTAATGAGTCGGAAGACCCAGTACTTC
TRBV7-2	few	.	TRBJ1-2	CASSLLHSPIYGYTF	TGTGCCAGCAGCCTGCTCCACAGCCCTATCTATGGCTACACCTTC